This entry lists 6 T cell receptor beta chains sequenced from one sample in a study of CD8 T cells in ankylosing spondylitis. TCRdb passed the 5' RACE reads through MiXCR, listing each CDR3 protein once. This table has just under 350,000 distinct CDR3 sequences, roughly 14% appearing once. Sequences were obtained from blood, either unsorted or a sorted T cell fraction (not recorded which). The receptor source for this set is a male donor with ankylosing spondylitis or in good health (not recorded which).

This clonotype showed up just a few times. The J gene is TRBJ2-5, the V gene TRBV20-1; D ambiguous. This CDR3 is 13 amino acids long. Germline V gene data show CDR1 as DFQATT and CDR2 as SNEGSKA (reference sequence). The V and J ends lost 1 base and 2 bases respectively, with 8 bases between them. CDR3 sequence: CSARADEQETQYF. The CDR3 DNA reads TGCAGTGCTAGAGCGGACGAGCAAGAGACCCAGTACTTC.

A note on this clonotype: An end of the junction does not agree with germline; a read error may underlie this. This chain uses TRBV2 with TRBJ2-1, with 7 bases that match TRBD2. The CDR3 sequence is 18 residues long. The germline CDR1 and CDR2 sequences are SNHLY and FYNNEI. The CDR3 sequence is CTSSSTSSGAVLGNEQFF. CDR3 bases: TGTACCAGCAGTTCCACTTCGAGCGGGGCTGTCTTGGGAAATGAGCAGTTCTTC.

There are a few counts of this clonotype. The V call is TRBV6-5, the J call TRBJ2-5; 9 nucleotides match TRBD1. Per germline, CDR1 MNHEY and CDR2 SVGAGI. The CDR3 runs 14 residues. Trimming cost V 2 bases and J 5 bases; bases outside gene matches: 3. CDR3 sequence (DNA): TGTGCCAGCAGTTACAGGACAGGGGCGGAGACCCAGTACTTC. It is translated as CASSYRTGAETQYF.

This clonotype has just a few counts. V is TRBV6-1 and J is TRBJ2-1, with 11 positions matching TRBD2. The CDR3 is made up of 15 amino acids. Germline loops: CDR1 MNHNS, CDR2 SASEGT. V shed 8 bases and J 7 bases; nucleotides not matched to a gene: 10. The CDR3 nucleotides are TGTGCCAGCCGCGTAGCGGGAGGGGCCAGGAATGAGCAGTTCTTC. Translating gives CASRVAGGARNEQFF.

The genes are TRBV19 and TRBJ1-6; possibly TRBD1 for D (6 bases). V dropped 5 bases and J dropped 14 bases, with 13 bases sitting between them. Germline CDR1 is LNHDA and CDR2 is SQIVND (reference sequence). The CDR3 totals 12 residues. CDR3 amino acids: CASSARDTALHF. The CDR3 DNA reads TGTGCCAGTAGTGCCCGGGACACGGCCCTCCACTTT.

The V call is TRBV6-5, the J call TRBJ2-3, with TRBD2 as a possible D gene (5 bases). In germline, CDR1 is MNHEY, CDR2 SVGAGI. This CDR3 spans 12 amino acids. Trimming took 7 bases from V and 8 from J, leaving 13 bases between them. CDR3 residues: CASINNAGTQYF. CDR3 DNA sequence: TGTGCCAGCATTAACAACGCGGGTACGCAGTATTTT.